These T cell receptor beta chains were read from a single sample in a study of shared clonotypes between healthy human individuals. Here immunoSEQ multiplex PCR was the method, and the copy in TCRdb shows in-frame clones only, minus some. The table includes some 980,000 clones, 76% detected once. The sequenced material came from memory CD4+ T cells sorted from blood. These receptor sequences come from a man between 18 and 29 years old in good health. Each CDR3 is given with its conserved first and last residue. D genes are given only for firm matches. Expanded clones get a size class; other rows say once, few or many, or leave the size out.

V: TRBV2
size: NA
D: NA
J: TRBJ1-5
DNA: TGTGCCAGCAGTTGGGGAAATAGCAATCAGCCCCAGCATTTT
CDR3: CASSWGNSNQPQHF

V: TRBV7-9
size: many
D: NA
J: TRBJ1-1
DNA: TGTGCCAGCAGCTTAGCGATGGGAGGACGAGTGGTGAACACTGAAGCTTTCTTT
CDR3: CASSLAMGGRVVNTEAFF

V: TRBV30
size: NA
D: TRBD1
J: TRBJ2-5
DNA: TGTGCCTGGGGGAGGACAGGGGGCGAATTTTCGGCCCAGTACTTC
CDR3: CAWGRTGGEFSAQYF

V: TRBV6-1
size: NA
D: NA
J: TRBJ1-3
DNA: TGTGCCAGCAGTGAAGCGCTTCCTTCTACCGGAAACACCATATATTTT
CDR3: CASSEALPSTGNTIYF

V: TRBV2
size: many
D: TRBD1
J: TRBJ1-5
DNA: TGTGCCAGCAGTGAAGGACAGGGCGGGTACCAGCCCCAGCATTTT
CDR3: CASSEGQGGYQPQHF

V: TRBV6-1
size: NA
D: NA
J: TRBJ2-5
DNA: TGTGCCAGCAGTGAGGGACCGGATAAGACCCAGTACTTC
CDR3: CASSEGPDKTQYF

V: TRBV5-1
size: NA
D: NA
J: TRBJ2-5
DNA: TGCGCCAGCAGCTTGGCATCGAGGACACAAGAGACCCAGTACTTC
CDR3: CASSLASRTQETQYF

V: TRBV19
size: NA
D: NA
J: TRBJ1-5
DNA: TGTGCCAGTAGTATAGCCCGGCCCGGCAATCAGCCCCAGCATTTT
CDR3: CASSIARPGNQPQHF

V: TRBV18
size: NA
D: TRBD1
J: TRBJ2-7
DNA: TGTGCCAGCTCACCAAGGGACAGATCCACCTACGAGCAGTACTTC
CDR3: CASSPRDRSTYEQYF

V: TRBV6-6
size: NA
D: TRBD1
J: TRBJ2-1
DNA: TGTGCCAGCACCGGACAGGGGATTAGCAATGAGCAGTTCTTC
CDR3: CASTGQGISNEQFF

V: TRBV18
size: NA
D: NA
J: TRBJ2-5
DNA: TGTGCCAGCTCACAACAGGGCCTTCAAGAGACCCAGTACTTC
CDR3: CASSQQGLQETQYF

V: TRBV28
size: NA
D: NA
J: TRBJ2-2
DNA: TGTGCCAGCAATACTTTAGAGAAGGGCACCGGGGAGCTGTTTTTT
CDR3: CASNTLEKGTGELFF

V: TRBV9
size: NA
D: TRBD2
J: TRBJ2-3
DNA: TGTGCCAGCAGCGTAGCGGCTAGCGGGGATATCACAGATACGCAGTATTTT
CDR3: CASSVAASGDITDTQYF

V: TRBV6-5
size: once
D: TRBD1
J: TRBJ1-1
DNA: TGTGCCAGCCGGGACAGGGGGACCACTGAAGCTTTCTTT
CDR3: CASRDRGTTEAFF

V: TRBV7-2
size: NA
D: TRBD2
J: TRBJ2-5
DNA: TGTGCCAGCAGCGGAAGGACTAGCGGAAAGTACCAAGAGACCCAGTACTTC
CDR3: CASSGRTSGKYQETQYF